The TCR beta chain under discussion was sequenced for a study of T cell repertoires in cytomegalovirus infection. Study in general: Indicated by public TCR beta signatures were CMV infection and matching HLA type. Study findings and constraints: Ex vivo, HLA-C-restricted CMV-specific TCR beta clonotypes prevailed over the rest of the response. Cumulative public TCR beta family frequency identified CMV carriers with the relevant HLA.

From the reads, TCRdb called clonotypes with MiXCR, one entry per CDR3 protein. Among more than 75,000 distinct CDR3 sequences listed, around 3.4% were seen once. This clonotype was detected many times. The antigen is unknown. Germline V gene data show CDR1 as SEHNR and CDR2 as FQNEAQ (reference sequence). The CDR3 has 14 amino acids. J lost 12 bases, V lost 6 bases, and 9 bases had no gene match. This sequence joins TRBV7-9 and TRBJ2-6, with TRBD1 matching over 9 bases. The sequenced material came from PBMCs. The receptor comes from a human donor in good health (CMV status not recorded). Some clones in this sample may be carry-over from other donors' samples. CDR3 loop: CASRSIQGASVLTF. CDR3 nucleotides: TGTGCCAGCAGATCCATACAGGGGGCAAGCGTCCTGACTTTC.